This T cell receptor (beta chain) stems from a study of blood T cell repertoires in COVID-19. Study as a whole: COVID-19 samples from acute and convalescent phases originated in the United States, Italy and Spain.

The CDR3 is 16 residues long. The ends lost 6 bases at V and 3 bases at J; junction bases unmatched: 12. CDR1 and CDR2 from the germline V gene are MNHEY and SMNVEV (reference sequence). Per the authors' pipeline: Amplifying reference gene primers gave estimates of nucleated cell counts. Here immunoSEQ multiplex PCR was the method, and the copy in TCRdb shows in-frame clones only, minus some. V, J and clone size are taken as reported in that table, and D and trimming were inferred from the DNA itself. Among roughly 310,000 clones listed, 90% were seen once. Seattle cases were enrolled at active infection and followed longitudinally.

Sequencing was carried out using peripheral blood. The genes are TRBV27 and TRBJ2-7, with 9 bases aligning to TRBD1. This TCR was recovered from a woman aged 30 to 39 with COVID-19, enrolled during active disease. The CDR3 loop reads CASRMSFGTGLYEQYF. The CDR3 DNA follows: TGTGCCAGCAGGATGTCCTTCGGGACAGGGCTCTACGAGCAGTACTTC.